The present entry profiles one TCR beta chain with its context. The TCRbeta library incorporated unique molecular identifiers. TCRdb recomputed calls from the PCR reads with MiXCR, one row per CDR3 protein. In the table there are over 400,000 distinct CDR3 sequences, around 46% of which are singletons. These data originate in a study of T-cell reconstitution after alpha-beta-depleted transplantation in children. CDR3 length: 14 residues. With 3 bases clipped from V and 5 bases from J, the junction kept 3 bases outside the gene matches. This receptor was identified in a girl aged 2-9 years with aplastic anemia, due to receive a stem cell transplant. V gene TRBV12-3 or TRBV12-4 combines with J gene TRBJ2-3; TRBD2 aligns across 9 bases. The source material was PBMCs, sampled before TCRalphabeta/CD19-depleted stem cell transplant. The CDR3 DNA follows: TGTGCCAGCAGTTTTGCGGGGGGGGGAGATACGCAGTATTTT. It translates to CASSFAGGGDTQYF.